These 8 T cell receptor beta chains originate from one sample sequenced in a study of T-cell reconstitution after alpha-beta-depleted transplantation in children. A TCRbeta library incorporating unique molecular identifiers was prepared. MiXCR, run by TCRdb on the PCR reads, gives a single entry per CDR3 protein. Here the sample spans about 240,000 distinct CDR3 sequences, around 11% being singletons. This material consisted of PBMCs from the stem cell graft donor, taken from the stem cell graft. These receptors came from a human donor who donated a stem cell graft to a child with acute lymphoblastic leukemia.

The table lists this clonotype with many counts. For the CDR3, the DNA is TGCAGTGCTACCGGGACTAGCGGGAGGGAACAAGAGACCCAGTACTTC. This gives the protein CSATGTSGREQETQYF. The genes are TRBV20-1 and TRBJ2-5; 16 bases align to TRBD2. The junction had 4 bases not matched to a gene; V was cut back by 4 bases and J by 2 bases. In germline, CDR1 is DFQATT, CDR2 SNEGSKA (reference sequence). The CDR3 spans 16 residues.

This clonotype has a count of ten or more. The chain employs TRBV5-1 and TRBJ2-1, with D possibly TRBD1 on 5 matching bases. The V and J ends lost 3 bases and 10 bases respectively, with 14 bases between them. In germline, CDR1 is SGHRS, CDR2 YFSETQ. This CDR3 is built from 13 residues. CDR3 bases: TGCGCCAGCAGCTATGGACAAAAGGGCGAGCAGTTCTTC. Amino acid sequence: CASSYGQKGEQFF.

The rearrangement joins TRBV6-2 or TRBV6-3 to TRBJ2-1, with a possible D match to TRBD2 (5 bases). The CDR3 is made up of 13 amino acids. Per germline, CDR1 MNHEY and CDR2 SVGEGT. V lost 5 bases to trimming and J lost 9 bases, with 14 bases between them. For the CDR3, the DNA is TGTGCCAGCAGTCGCGTCGGGATGGGTGAGCAGTTCTTC. Protein: CASSRVGMGEQFF.

Ten or more counts support this clonotype. This sequence joins TRBV12-3 or TRBV12-4 and TRBJ1-3; D unclear. Deletions cut 6 bases from V and 0 bases from J, with 12 bases between. The CDR3 runs to 15 residues. The CDR3 reads CASRPQPYSGNTIYF. CDR3 sequence (DNA): TGTGCCAGCAGACCTCAGCCGTACTCTGGAAACACCATATATTTT.

At least ten counts were recorded for this clonotype. The rearrangement uses TRBV27 and TRBJ1-1; D is possibly TRBD1 (6 bases). The CDR3 spans 15 residues. V lost 0 bases, J lost 0 bases, and 8 bases lay in between. CDR1 is MNHEY and CDR2 is SMNVEV in the germline V gene (reference sequence). The DNA of the CDR3 is TGTGCCAGCAGTTTATCGGGGACAATGAACACTGAAGCTTTCTTT. This codes for CASSLSGTMNTEAFF.

This clonotype was found many times. V and J are TRBV7-8 and TRBJ2-5, with D uncertain. V shed 1 base and J shed 4 bases, with 4 bases lying between them. Germline V gene data show CDR1 as SGHVS and CDR2 as FQNEAQ. The CDR3 spans 12 residues. The CDR3: CASSLERETQYF. CDR3 DNA: TGTGCCAGCAGCTTAGAAAGAGAGACCCAGTACTTC.

At least ten counts were recorded for this clonotype. This chain joins TRBV5-1 and TRBJ2-7; the D gene is possibly TRBD1 (7 bases). CDR1 is SGHRS and CDR2 is YFSETQ in the germline V gene. With 5 bases removed from V and 2 bases from J, the gap between germline ends came to 14 bases. The CDR3 sequence is 14 residues long. DNA of the CDR3: TGCGCCAGCAGGGAGGGGACAGAACCCTACGAGCAGTACTTC. Its translation: CASREGTEPYEQYF.

This clonotype was seen many times. V is TRBV28 and J is TRBJ1-6, with no clear D. The CDR3 runs to 15 residues. From germline, CDR1 is MDHEN and CDR2 SYDVKM. V was clipped by 6 bases and J by 9 bases, with 18 bases between them. The CDR3 DNA reads TGTGCCAGCAGACCCCCCGGGAGGGCGGCTTCACCCCTCCACTTT. It yields the protein CASRPPGRAASPLHF.